The clone carrying this T cell receptor (beta chain) was seen repeatedly, ten times or more. The CDR3 extends over 15 amino acids. Trimming removed 5 bases at V and 0 bases at J, with 10 bases between. CDR1 is SEHNR, CDR2 FQNEAQ, per germline (reference sequence). TCRdb recomputed calls from the reads with MiXCR, one row per CDR3 protein. Of 400,000 to 550,000 distinct CDR3 sequences in the sample, roughly 12% are singletons; the top ten hold roughly 10%. The entry originates in a study of T cell repertoires in cytomegalovirus infection. As for the study in general: Public TCR beta signature analysis indicated the presence of both CMV infection and matching HLA type.

Sequencing input: PBMCs. The clonotype was recovered from a human donor in good health (CMV status not recorded). Some clones in this sample may be carry-over from other donors' samples. The rearrangement uses TRBV7-9 and TRBJ2-2; D could derive from TRBD1 or TRBD2 (5 bases each). The chain's CDR3 is CASSPGTTNTGELFF. The CDR3 region has the DNA TGTGCCAGCAGCCCCGGGACCACGAACACCGGGGAGCTGTTTTTT.